This T cell receptor (beta chain) emerged from a study of blood T cell repertoires in COVID-19 (dated by TCRdb to about 2020). Regarding the complete study: Samples from collaborators originated in the United States, Italy and Spain and spanned both the acute and convalescent phases of COVID-19. Deeply sampled blood TCRbeta repertoires from subjects exposed to, actively infected with, or recovered from COVID-19 were included in the dataset. Where HLA class I and class II types were available, the types were taken from metadata supplied by the sample provider, not from assay-based typing. The prospective study material was composed of cDNA or gDNA derived from T cells, B-cell-depleted T cells, or PBMCs. The samples were drawn from the first 160 participants of the ongoing ImmuneRACE study and from 1,200 or so subjects provided by 6 global collaborators. Nearly every sample came with metadata listing a de-identified subject ID, COVID-19 status, age in years and sex. The repertoires were made available in a free public database intended to serve as a resource for research on the immune response to SARS-CoV-2.

TCRbeta CDR3 regions were amplified from genomic DNA using the immunoSEQ Assay, a bias-controlled multiplex PCR. The study's own analysis went as follows. The number of nucleated cells in each sample was estimated from the amplification of reference gene primers within the assay. Sequence reads were collapsed and filtered to measure the absolute abundance of every unique TCRbeta CDR3 rearrangement. Productive Simpson clonality was computed per sample as the square root of Simpson's diversity index over productive rearrangements. TCRdb provides this immuneACCESS table in a form limited to in-frame rearrangements. Some clones are lacking; in checked studies, under half of them reflect an unresolved V gene, and why the rest are absent is not known. V and J calls and clone size come straight from that table; D and trimming were deduced from the DNA. The sample records fewer than 150,000 clones, 70% to 85% of which are singletons. In total, the top ten clones hold around 15% of the sample.

The CDR3 covers 14 residues, taking in both the cysteine and the phenylalanine. The only DNA kept is the CDR3, 42 bases in frame from the first base. For this chain, trimming is 5 bases at the V end and 6 bases at the J end, and the number of junction bases without a gene match is 7. Based on the germline V gene (reference sequence), the CDR1 and CDR2 sequences are SEHNR and FQNEAQ. A remark on this clone: No cognate antigen has been identified for it. Per-base qualities were not stored, and no clone one base away is much larger.

Points the paper makes about the study in general: Clinical and demographic metadata were provided uncurated, with the amount varying by source and participant.

The collaborating institutions used their own protocols to collect whole blood in K2EDTA tubes. For TCRbeta analysis, collaborators shipped samples as frozen whole blood, isolated PBMCs, or DNA extracted from either of those sample types. The clonotype comes from a woman aged 45-65 years with acute or convalescent COVID-19. Sequenced input: peripheral blood. The sequence is built from TRBV7-9 and TRBJ1-2, and 9 junctional nucleotides match TRBD1. The base sequence is TGTGCCAGCAGCGTAATGGGACAGGGCCATGGCTACACCTTC. Protein translation: CASSVMGQGHGYTF.